This T cell receptor (beta chain) was captured in a study of CD8 T cells in Susac syndrome. After extraction with the RNeasy kit, roughly 0.5 to 1 ug of the RNA was reverse transcribed using random hexamers. One entry per CDR3 protein, called by TCRdb with MiXCR from the immunoSEQ multiplex PCR reads. Of about 47,000 distinct CDR3 sequences in the sample, around 93% are singletons; the top ten hold 0.35% to 0.5%. The V end was cut by 5 bases, the J end by 3 bases, with 11 bases between. This CDR3 is built from 13 residues. Germline values: CDR1 SGHDN, CDR2 FVKESK. The sample was CD8+ T cells from PBMCs. This clonotype originated in a human donor in good health. V gene TRBV14 combines with J gene TRBJ2-7; the D is unclear. CDR3 residues: CASSYFSGYEQYF. DNA for the CDR3: TGTGCCAGCAGCTACTTTTCCGGCTACGAGCAGTACTTC.